The 16 T cell receptor beta chains listed next were all sequenced from one sample in a study of T cell responses to AZD1222 COVID-19 vaccine. The protocol was immunoSEQ multiplex PCR, while the TCRdb copy is restricted to in-frame clones and leaves out a portion. This repertoire shows about 100,000 clones, about 88% found once; its top ten account for 5%. The input for sequencing was peripheral blood, taken on day 0 of AZD1222 vaccination. These receptors were collected from an adult in good health.

The genes are TRBV19 and TRBJ2-2; D is possibly TRBD1 or TRBD2 (6 bases each). The CDR3 has 15 amino acids. The ends were cut back, 1 base at V and 5 bases at J, with 11 bases in the middle. Per the germline V gene, CDR1 is LNHDA and CDR2 is SQIVND (reference sequence). The CDR3 here is CASSIAQGLTGELFF. The CDR3 nucleotides are TGTGCCAGTAGTATAGCACAGGGACTGACCGGGGAGCTGTTTTTT. The entire variable domain, with the rest obtained from reference TRBV19 and TRBJ2-2, is as follows: DGGITQSPKYLFRKEGQNVTLSCEQNLNHDAMYWYRQDPGQGLRLIYYSQIVNDFQKGDIAEGYSVSREKKESFPLTVTSAQKNPTAFYLCASSIAQGLTGELFFGEGSRLTVL.

The chain recombines TRBV4-3 with TRBJ2-3, with 11 positions matching TRBD2. The V segment lost 1 base and the J segment 6 bases; nucleotides outside the gene matches: 3. The germline V gene encodes CDR1 LGHNA and CDR2 YSLEER. The CDR3 is made up of 15 amino acids. In DNA, the CDR3 is TGCGCCAGCAGCCAAGGACTAGCGGGGACGGATACGCAGTATTTT. Protein sequence: CASSQGLAGTDTQYF.

The rearrangement links TRBV9 to TRBJ2-3, with a possible D match to TRBD1 (6 bases). Trimming removed 3 bases from V and 2 bases from J, with 13 bases in between. Germline assignment: CDR1 SGDLS and CDR2 YYNGEE. The CDR3 has 15 amino acids. The CDR3 here is CASSAIGQYTDTQYF. CDR3 nucleotide sequence: TGTGCCAGCAGCGCAATCGGACAGTACACAGATACGCAGTATTTT.

The chain couples TRBV9 to TRBJ2-3; no definite D call. Trimming left V 4 bases short and J 4 bases short, with 16 bases between. Germline CDR1 reads SGDLS; CDR2 reads YYNGEE. The CDR3 consists of 15 residues. The CDR3 DNA reads as TGTGCCAGCAGCCCCCGGACCGGGTACCCAGATACGCAGTATTTT. Amino acid sequence: CASSPRTGYPDTQYF.

The CDR3 bases are TGTGCCAGCAGTGAGAGCCGAGTTCAGCCCCAGCATTTT. Protein sequence: CASSESRVQPQHF. The chain is built from TRBV2 and TRBJ1-5; D is unresolved. Trimming took 3 bases from V and 6 from J, leaving 9 bases between them. Germline assignment: CDR1 SNHLY and CDR2 FYNNEI. This CDR3 contains 13 residues.

V and J are TRBV4-2 and TRBJ2-4; D gene unclear. The V and J ends lost 0 bases and 5 bases respectively, with 8 bases between them. CDR1 is LGHNA, CDR2 YNFKEQ, per germline. The CDR3 is made up of 14 amino acids. CDR3 bases: TGTGCCAGCAGCCAAGAATGGAGAGAAAACATTCAGTACTTC. Translated, it gives CASSQEWRENIQYF.

V is TRBV19 and J is TRBJ1-2; tentatively, D is TRBD1 (5 bases). Trimming cost V 7 bases and J 3 bases, with 12 bases left between them. Germline assignment: CDR1 LNHDA and CDR2 SQIVND (reference sequence). The CDR3 is made up of 13 amino acids. CDR3 in amino acids: CASNRGVYYGYTF. The CDR3 region has the DNA TGTGCCAGTAACCGGGGGGTTTACTATGGCTACACCTTC.

The gene calls are TRBV30 and TRBJ2-2; 14 nucleotides line up with TRBD2. CDR1 is GTSNPN and CDR2 is SVGIG in the germline V gene (reference sequence). V shed 4 bases and J 6 bases; nucleotides not matched to a gene: 7. The CDR3 extends over 16 amino acids. The CDR3 loop is CAWTLGLAGVAGELFF. In DNA form, the CDR3 reads TGTGCCTGGACCTTGGGACTAGCGGGAGTAGCCGGGGAGCTGTTTTTT. The full variable domain, completed using reference TRBV30 and TRBJ2-2, is SQTIHQWPATLVQPVGSPLSLECTVEGTSNPNLYWYRQAAGRGLQLLFYSVGIGQISSEVPQNLSASRPQDRQFILSSKKLLLSDSGFYLCAWTLGLAGVAGELFFGEGSRLTVL.

This chain joins TRBV7-9 and TRBJ1-3; D perhaps matches TRBD1 (6 bases). From germline, CDR1 is SEHNR and CDR2 FQNEAQ (reference sequence). This CDR3 contains 15 residues. V was clipped by 1 base and J by 4 bases, with 11 bases between them. This chain's CDR3 is CASSLDRVAGNTIYF. DNA of the CDR3: TGTGCCAGCAGCTTAGACAGGGTGGCCGGAAACACCATATATTTT.

The genes are TRBV29-1 and TRBJ2-3, with D tentatively TRBD2 (6 bases). The CDR3 is made up of 14 amino acids. CDR1 SQVTM and CDR2 ANQGSEA come from the germline V gene. Trimming removed 5 bases from V and 1 base from J, with 13 bases in between. Written as DNA, the CDR3 is TGCAGCGTTAATATGGGACTCCGCACAGATACGCAGTATTTT. This gives the protein CSVNMGLRTDTQYF.

The V gene is TRBV7-2, the J gene TRBJ2-1, with D perhaps TRBD2 (6 bases). In germline, CDR1 is SGHTA, CDR2 FQGNSA. The CDR3 loop spans 13 amino acids. V was clipped by 5 bases and J by 4 bases, with 9 bases between them. The CDR3 loop reads CASSQGLYNEQFF. The CDR3 DNA follows: TGTGCCAGCAGCCAGGGACTTTACAATGAGCAGTTCTTC.

A single count supports this clone. The V call is TRBV3-1 (or the pseudogene TRBV3-2), the J call TRBJ1-1, with a weak D call TRBD1 (5 bases). CDR1 and CDR2 (germline): LGHDT, YNNKEL (reference sequence). V was cut by 4 bases and J by 3 bases, with 12 bases left in between. This CDR3 spans 14 amino acids. The CDR3 region is CASSLPLGHTEAFF. CDR3 coding DNA: TGTGCCAGCAGCCTCCCCTTGGGGCACACTGAAGCTTTCTTT.

This rearrangement joins TRBV2 to TRBJ2-3; D is perhaps TRBD2 (7 bases). Germline V gene sequence: CDR1 SNHLY, CDR2 FYNNEI. V dropped 0 bases and J dropped 0 bases, with 13 bases sitting between them. The CDR3 contains 17 residues. The CDR3 DNA reads as TGTGCCAGCAGTGAAGCGCCGGGGGGCTATAGCACAGATACGCAGTATTTT. As protein: CASSEAPGGYSTDTQYF. Looking up the rest from reference TRBV2 and TRBJ2-3 gives the full variable domain: EPEVTQTPSHQVTQMGQEVILRCVPISNHLYFYWYRQILGQKVEFLVSFYNNEISEKSEIFDDQFSVERPDGSNFTLKIRSTKLEDSAMYFCASSEAPGGYSTDTQYFGPGTRLTVL.

The chain has TRBV19 and TRBJ1-2; the match to TRBD1 covers 11 bases. CDR3 length: 14 residues. Trimming removed 5 bases from V and 8 bases from J; junction bases left unmatched: 7. Germline assignment: CDR1 LNHDA and CDR2 SQIVND (reference sequence). As DNA, the CDR3 is TGTGCCAGTAGTCCGGAGGGACAGGGGGACGGCTACACCTTC. This encodes CASSPEGQGDGYTF. Supplemented by reference TRBV19 and TRBJ1-2, the full variable domain reads DGGITQSPKYLFRKEGQNVTLSCEQNLNHDAMYWYRQDPGQGLRLIYYSQIVNDFQKGDIAEGYSVSREKKESFPLTVTSAQKNPTAFYLCASSPEGQGDGYTFGSGTRLTVV.

The chain recombines TRBV6-2 or TRBV6-3 with TRBJ1-5; D is undetermined. V lost 5 bases, J lost 7 bases, and 15 bases lay in between. Germline V gene lookup returns CDR1 MNHEY and CDR2 SVGEGT. The CDR3 consists of 14 residues. CDR3 residues: CASSETPAFQPQHF. The DNA of the CDR3 is TGTGCCAGCAGTGAGACTCCGGCCTTCCAGCCCCAGCATTTT.

V gene TRBV6-6 combines with J gene TRBJ1-5; tentative D call: TRBD1 (5 bases). Trimming pared 6 bases from V and 1 base from J, leaving 13 bases between. Per germline, CDR1 MNHNY and CDR2 SVGAGI (reference sequence). The CDR3 spans 15 residues. CDR3 nucleotide sequence: TGTGCCAGCAGGGAGGGGTCGGGAAGCAATCAGCCCCAGCATTTT. This codes for CASREGSGSNQPQHF.